This TCR beta chain was obtained from a study of cytomegalovirus exposure and HLA in healthy donors. Vbeta (60) and Jbeta (13) primers were used in the PCR. Generated by immunoSEQ multiplex PCR, the TCRdb table keeps only in-frame clones and is missing some. The sample has 200,000 to 250,000 clones; more than 75% are singletons. Unmatched junction bases numbered 11, after V lost 6 bases and J lost 4 bases. The V gene's germline CDR1 is SEHNR and CDR2 FQNEAQ (reference sequence). The length of the CDR3 is 16 residues. This TCR derives from a human donor in good health. Sequencing used PBMCs. This chain joins TRBV7-9 and TRBJ2-7; 11 bases are shared with TRBD1. CDR3 amino acids: CASSPSPGQGAYEQYF. Written as DNA, the CDR3 is TGTGCCAGCAGTCCCTCACCAGGACAGGGGGCGTACGAGCAGTACTTC.